This entry features one TCR beta chain sequence. Study processing details: Sequenced samples showed a median of around 100,000 TCRs each, with counts running from about 20,000 to 690,000. TCRdb re-derived calls from the RACE reads in MiXCR, one entry per CDR3 protein. V and J calls and clone size were set by TCRdb, not the authors. The repertoire holds around 110,000 distinct CDR3 sequences, with around 10% as singletons. These data originate in a study of human T cells and chemical hapten exposure. In the study overall: Patients additionally received therapeutic doses of diphenylcyclopropenone on the scalp once a week, and this continued throughout the approximately 23-week study.

Time point here: patch test 3, about 24 weeks after DPC sensitization. Treatment here: therapeutic diphenylcyclopropenone sensitization with weekly scalp DPC. Germline V lookup: CDR1 SGHRS, CDR2 YFSETQ. This CDR3 is built from 14 residues. V was pared by 4 bases and J by 2 bases, with 11 bases between. The source is a woman between 50 and 59 years old with alopecia areata. Some clones in this sample may be carry-over from other donors' samples. The chain joins TRBV5-1 to TRBJ2-3; D remains ambiguous. The sequencing here drew on whole blood, taken in connection with sensitization to the hapten diphenylcyclopropenone (DPC). CDR3 region: CASSPPTPTDTQYF. The DNA for the CDR3 is TGCGCCAGCAGCCCCCCCACCCCCACAGATACGCAGTATTTT. The whole variable domain, filled in from reference TRBV5-1 and TRBJ2-3, reads KAGVTQTPRYLIKTRGQQVTLSCSPISGHRSVSWYQQTPGQGLQFLFEYFSETQRNKGNFPGRFSGRQFSNSRSEMNVSTLELGDSALYLCASSPPTPTDTQYFGPGTRLTVL.